This T cell receptor (beta chain) was obtained from a study of spatial heterogeneity in lung cancer. Turning to the study itself: Detection consistently captured more beta-chain sequences than alpha-chain sequences.

The length of the CDR3 is 15 residues. Described time point: sample taken at primary tumor resection. Whole RNA obtained from tumor, nontumor lung or frozen PBMC underwent sequencing without sorting. A total of over 70 untreated early-stage non-small cell lung cancer patients served as donors. Each TCR cDNA molecule bore a unique molecular identifier. MiXCR, run by TCRdb on the 5' RACE reads, gives a single entry per CDR3 protein. The sample lists roughly 91,000 distinct CDR3 sequences; approximately 21% were seen once. In regard to this clonotype: A read error may account for a junction end that differs from germline.

This TCR was recovered from a male donor with early-stage non-small cell lung cancer. This specimen was PBMCs, taken at surgery. The chain employs TRBV12-3 or TRBV12-4 and TRBJ2-2; D is perhaps TRBD1 (7 bases). Here the CDR3 reads CASSYGGGWTGDLFF. In DNA, the CDR3 is TGTGCCAGCAGTTATGGAGGGGGCTGGACCGGGGACCTGTTTTTT.